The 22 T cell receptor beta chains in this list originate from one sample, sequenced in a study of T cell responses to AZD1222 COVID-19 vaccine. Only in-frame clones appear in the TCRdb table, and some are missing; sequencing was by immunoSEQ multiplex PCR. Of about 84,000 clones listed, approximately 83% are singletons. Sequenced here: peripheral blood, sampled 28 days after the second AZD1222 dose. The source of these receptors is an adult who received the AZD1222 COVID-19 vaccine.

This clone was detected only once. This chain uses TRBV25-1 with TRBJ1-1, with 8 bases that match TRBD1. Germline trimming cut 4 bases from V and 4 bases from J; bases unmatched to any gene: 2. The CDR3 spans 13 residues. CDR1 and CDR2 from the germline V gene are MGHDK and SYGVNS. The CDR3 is CASSVTGGTEAFF. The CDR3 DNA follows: TGTGCCAGCAGTGTTACAGGGGGCACTGAAGCTTTCTTT.

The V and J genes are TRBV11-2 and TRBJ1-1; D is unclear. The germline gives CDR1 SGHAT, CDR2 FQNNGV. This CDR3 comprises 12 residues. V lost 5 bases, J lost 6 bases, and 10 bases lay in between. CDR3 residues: CASSPGDAEAFF. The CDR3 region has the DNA TGTGCCAGCAGCCCGGGAGACGCTGAAGCTTTCTTT. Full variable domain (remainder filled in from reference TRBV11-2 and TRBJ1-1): EAGVAQSPRYKIIEKRQSVAFWCNPISGHATLYWYQQILGQGPKLLIQFQNNGVVDDSQLPKDRFSAERLKGVDSTLKIQPAKLEDSAVYLCASSPGDAEAFFGQGTRLTVV.

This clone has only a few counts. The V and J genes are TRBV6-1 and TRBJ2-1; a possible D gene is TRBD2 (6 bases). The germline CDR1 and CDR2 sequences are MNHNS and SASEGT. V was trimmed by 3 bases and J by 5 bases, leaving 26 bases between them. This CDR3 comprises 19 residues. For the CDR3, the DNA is TGTGCCAGCAGTGATTACCCGGGCTTTGTTGGCGGGAAGAACAATGAGCAGTTCTTC. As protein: CASSDYPGFVGGKNNEQFF.

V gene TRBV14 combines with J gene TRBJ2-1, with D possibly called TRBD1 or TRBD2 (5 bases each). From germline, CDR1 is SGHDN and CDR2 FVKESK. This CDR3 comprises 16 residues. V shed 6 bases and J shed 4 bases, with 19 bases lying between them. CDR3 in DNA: TGTGCCAGCAGTCGAAACTACGGGACGGATTACAATGAGCAGTTCTTC. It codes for CASSRNYGTDYNEQFF.

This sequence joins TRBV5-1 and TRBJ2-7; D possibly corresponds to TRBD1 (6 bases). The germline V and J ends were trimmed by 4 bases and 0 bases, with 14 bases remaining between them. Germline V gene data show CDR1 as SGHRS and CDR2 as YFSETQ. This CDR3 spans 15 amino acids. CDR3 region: CASSPYGTPSYEQYF. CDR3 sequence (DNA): TGCGCCAGCAGCCCCTACGGGACACCCTCCTACGAGCAGTACTTC.

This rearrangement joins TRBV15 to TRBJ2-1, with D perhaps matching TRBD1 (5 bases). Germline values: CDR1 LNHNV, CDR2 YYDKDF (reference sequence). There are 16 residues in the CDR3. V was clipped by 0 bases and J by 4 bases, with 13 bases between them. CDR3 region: CATSREIAGFYNEQFF. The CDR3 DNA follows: TGTGCCACCAGCAGAGAAATTGCAGGGTTTTACAATGAGCAGTTCTTC.

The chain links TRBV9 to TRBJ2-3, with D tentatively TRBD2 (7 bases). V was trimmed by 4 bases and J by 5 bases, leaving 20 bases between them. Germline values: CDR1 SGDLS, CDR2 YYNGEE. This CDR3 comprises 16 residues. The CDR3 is CASSRGGGPYGDTQYF. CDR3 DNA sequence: TGTGCCAGCAGCCGGGGCGGGGGCCCTTATGGAGATACGCAGTATTTT. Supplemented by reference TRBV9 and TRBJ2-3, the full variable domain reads DSGVTQTPKHLITATGQRVTLRCSPRSGDLSVYWYQQSLDQGLQFLIQYYNGEERAKGNILERFSAQQFPDLHSELNLSSLELGDSALYFCASSRGGGPYGDTQYFGPGTRLTVL.

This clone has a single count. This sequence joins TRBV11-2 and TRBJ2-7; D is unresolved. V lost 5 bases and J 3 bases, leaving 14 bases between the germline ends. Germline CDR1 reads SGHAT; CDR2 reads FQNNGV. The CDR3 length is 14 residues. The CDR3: CASSDSNSGYEQYF. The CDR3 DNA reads TGTGCCAGCAGCGACTCGAATTCGGGCTACGAGCAGTACTTC.

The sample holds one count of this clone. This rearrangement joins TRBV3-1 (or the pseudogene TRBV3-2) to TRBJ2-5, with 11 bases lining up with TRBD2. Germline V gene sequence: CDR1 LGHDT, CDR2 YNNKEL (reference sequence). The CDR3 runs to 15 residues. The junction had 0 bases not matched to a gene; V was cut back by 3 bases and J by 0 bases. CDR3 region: CASSQGLADQETQYF. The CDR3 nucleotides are TGTGCCAGCAGCCAGGGACTAGCGGACCAAGAGACCCAGTACTTC.

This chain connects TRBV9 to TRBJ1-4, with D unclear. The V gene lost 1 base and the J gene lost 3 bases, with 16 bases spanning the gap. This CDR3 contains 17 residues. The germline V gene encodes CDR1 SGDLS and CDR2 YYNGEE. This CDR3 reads CASSVNPLVGSNEKLFF. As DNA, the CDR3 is TGTGCCAGCAGCGTAAATCCCCTGGTAGGGTCTAATGAAAAACTGTTTTTT.

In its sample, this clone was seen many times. CDR3 in DNA: TGTGCCAGCAGCTACCGGGACAGGGAAGGGCTGTTTTTT. Protein: CASSYRDREGLFF. V is TRBV7-8 and J is TRBJ2-2; 9 positions match TRBD1. V lost 4 bases, J lost 13 bases, and 7 bases stayed unmatched. This CDR3 has 13 amino acids. Germline CDR1 is SGHVS and CDR2 is FQNEAQ.

CDR3 nucleotides: TGTGCCAGTAGACGGACAGGGGGCGGGACTGAAGCTTTCTTT. Protein product: CASRRTGGGTEAFF. This rearrangement joins TRBV19 to TRBJ1-1; 11 nucleotides line up with TRBD1. Germline CDR1 LNHDA, CDR2 SQIVND (reference sequence). V lost 6 bases, J lost 5 bases, and 5 bases stayed unmatched. CDR3 length equals 14 residues.

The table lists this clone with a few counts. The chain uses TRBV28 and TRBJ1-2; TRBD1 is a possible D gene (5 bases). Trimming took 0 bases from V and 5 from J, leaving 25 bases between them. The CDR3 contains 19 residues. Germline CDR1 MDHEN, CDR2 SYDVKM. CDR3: CASSLWVGDGEVEVYGYTF. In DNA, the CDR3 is TGTGCCAGCAGTTTATGGGTGGGGGACGGGGAGGTCGAAGTATATGGCTACACCTTC.

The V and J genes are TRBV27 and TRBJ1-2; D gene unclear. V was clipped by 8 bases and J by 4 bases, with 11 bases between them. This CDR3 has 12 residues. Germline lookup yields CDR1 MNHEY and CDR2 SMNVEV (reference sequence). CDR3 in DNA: TGTGCCAGCCTTAAACTGGGCTATGGCTACACCTTC. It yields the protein CASLKLGYGYTF.

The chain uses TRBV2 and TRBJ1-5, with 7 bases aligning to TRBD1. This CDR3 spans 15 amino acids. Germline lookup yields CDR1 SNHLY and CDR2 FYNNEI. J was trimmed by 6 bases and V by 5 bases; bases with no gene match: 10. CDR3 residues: CASSTQGDRSQPQHF. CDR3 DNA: TGTGCCAGCAGTACCCAGGGGGATCGTAGTCAGCCCCAGCATTTT. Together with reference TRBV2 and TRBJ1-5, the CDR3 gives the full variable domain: EPEVTQTPSHQVTQMGQEVILRCVPISNHLYFYWYRQILGQKVEFLVSFYNNEISEKSEIFDDQFSVERPDGSNFTLKIRSTKLEDSAMYFCASSTQGDRSQPQHFGDGTRLSIL.

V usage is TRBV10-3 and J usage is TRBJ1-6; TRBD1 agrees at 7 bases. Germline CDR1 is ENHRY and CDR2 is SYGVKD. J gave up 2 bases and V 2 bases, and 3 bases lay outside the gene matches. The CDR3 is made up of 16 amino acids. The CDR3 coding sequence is TGTGCCATCAGTGAGCCGACAGGGACCTATAATTCACCCCTCCACTTT. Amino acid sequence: CAISEPTGTYNSPLHF.

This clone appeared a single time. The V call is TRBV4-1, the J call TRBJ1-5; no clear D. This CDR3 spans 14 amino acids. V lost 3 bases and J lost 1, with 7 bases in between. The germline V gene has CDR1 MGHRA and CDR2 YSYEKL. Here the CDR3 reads CASSHSESNQPQHF. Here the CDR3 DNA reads TGCGCCAGCAGCCATTCGGAGAGCAATCAGCCCCAGCATTTT.

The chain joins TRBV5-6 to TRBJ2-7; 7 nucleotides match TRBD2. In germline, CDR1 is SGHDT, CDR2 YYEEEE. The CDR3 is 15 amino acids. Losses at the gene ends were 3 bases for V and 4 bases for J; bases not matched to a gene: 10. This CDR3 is CASSSNPGLSYEQYF. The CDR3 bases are TGTGCCAGCAGCTCTAACCCGGGACTATCGTACGAGCAGTACTTC.

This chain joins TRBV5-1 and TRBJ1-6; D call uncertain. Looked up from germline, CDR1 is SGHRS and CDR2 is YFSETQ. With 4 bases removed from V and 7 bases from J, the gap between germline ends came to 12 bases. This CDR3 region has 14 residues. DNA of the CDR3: TGCGCCAGCAGCGAGGCACCTGGGAATTCACCCCTCCACTTT. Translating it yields CASSEAPGNSPLHF.

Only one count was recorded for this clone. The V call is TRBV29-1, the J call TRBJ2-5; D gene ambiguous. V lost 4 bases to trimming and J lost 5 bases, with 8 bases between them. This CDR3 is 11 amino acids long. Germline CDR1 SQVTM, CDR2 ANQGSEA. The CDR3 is CSVALRETQYF. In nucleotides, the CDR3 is TGCAGCGTTGCCCTTCGTGAGACCCAGTACTTC.

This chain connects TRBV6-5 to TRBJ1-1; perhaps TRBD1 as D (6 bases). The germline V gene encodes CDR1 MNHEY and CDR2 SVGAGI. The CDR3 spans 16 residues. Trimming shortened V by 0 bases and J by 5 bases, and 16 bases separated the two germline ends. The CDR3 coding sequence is TGTGCCAGCAGTTACTCGGAGGGGGGGGGACGGACTGAAGCTTTCTTT. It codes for CASSYSEGGGRTEAFF.

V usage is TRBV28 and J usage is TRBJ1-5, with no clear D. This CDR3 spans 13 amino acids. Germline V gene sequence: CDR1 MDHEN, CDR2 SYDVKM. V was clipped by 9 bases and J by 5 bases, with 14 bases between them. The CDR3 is CASNRKVDQPQHF. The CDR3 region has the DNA TGTGCCAGTAACAGAAAAGTGGATCAGCCCCAGCATTTT.